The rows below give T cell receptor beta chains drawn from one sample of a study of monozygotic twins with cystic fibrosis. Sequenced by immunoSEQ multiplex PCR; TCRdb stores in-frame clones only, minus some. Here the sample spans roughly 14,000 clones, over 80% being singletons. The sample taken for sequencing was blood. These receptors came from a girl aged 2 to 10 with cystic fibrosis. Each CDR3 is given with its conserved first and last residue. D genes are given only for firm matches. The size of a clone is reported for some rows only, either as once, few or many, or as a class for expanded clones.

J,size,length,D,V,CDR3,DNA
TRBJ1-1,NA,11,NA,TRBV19,CASHDYTEAFF,TGTGCCAGTCATGACTACACTGAAGCTTTCTTT
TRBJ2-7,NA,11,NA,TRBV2,CASSGEYEQYF,TGTGCCAGCAGTGGTGAGTACGAGCAGTACTTC
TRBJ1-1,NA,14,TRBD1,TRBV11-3,CASSHRGMNTEAFF,TGTGCCAGCAGCCACAGGGGGATGAACACTGAAGCTTTCTTT
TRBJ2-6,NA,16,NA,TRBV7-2,CASSKYPHSGANVLTF,TGTGCCAGCAGCAAATATCCTCACTCTGGGGCCAACGTCCTGACTTTC
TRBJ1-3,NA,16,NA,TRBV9,CASSPRVSLGGNTIYF,TGTGCCAGCAGCCCGAGAGTTAGCCTGGGAGGAAACACCATATATTTT
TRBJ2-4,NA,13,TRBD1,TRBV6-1,CASSRDRVGIQYF,TGTGCCAGCAGCCGGGACAGGGTCGGCATTCAGTACTTC
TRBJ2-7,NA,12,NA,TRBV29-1,CSVGRESYEQYF,TGCAGCGTTGGTAGGGAGTCTTACGAGCAGTACTTC
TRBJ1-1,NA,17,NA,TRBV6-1,CASSARIGRELNTEAFF,TGTGCCAGCAGTGCGCGCATTGGACGGGAATTGAACACTGAAGCTTTCTTT
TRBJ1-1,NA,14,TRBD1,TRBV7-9,CASSSGTVNTEAFF,TGTGCCAGCAGCTCCGGGACAGTGAACACTGAAGCTTTCTTT
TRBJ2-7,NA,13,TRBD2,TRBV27,CASTRLAGYEQYF,TGTGCCAGCACCCGACTAGCGGGGTACGAGCAGTACTTC
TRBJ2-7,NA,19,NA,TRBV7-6,CASSFVPPIAGNWAYEQYF,TGTGCCAGCAGCTTCGTCCCTCCCATTGCGGGCAACTGGGCCTACGAGCAGTACTTC
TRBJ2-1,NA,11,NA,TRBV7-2,CASSLASEQFF,TGTGCCAGCAGCTTAGCTAGTGAGCAGTTCTTC
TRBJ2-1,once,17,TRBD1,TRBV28,CASSPGTGGYSYNEQFF,TGTGCCAGCAGTCCCGGGACAGGGGGTTACTCCTACAATGAGCAGTTCTTC
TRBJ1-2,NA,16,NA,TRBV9,CASSVGDGGRNYGYTF,TGTGCCAGCAGCGTAGGTGATGGAGGACGGAACTATGGCTACACCTTC
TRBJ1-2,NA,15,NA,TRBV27,CASSVTHLPYYGYTF,TGTGCCAGCAGTGTTACTCATTTGCCCTACTATGGCTACACCTTC
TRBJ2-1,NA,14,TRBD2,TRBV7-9,CASSLAIAGPEQFF,TGTGCCAGCAGCTTAGCGATAGCGGGACCTGAGCAGTTCTTC
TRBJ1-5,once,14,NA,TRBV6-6,CASLPPDPYQPQHF,TGTGCCTCCTTACCCCCGGACCCCTATCAGCCCCAGCATTTT
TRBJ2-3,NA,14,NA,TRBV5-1,CASSSLRGTDTQYF,TGCGCCAGCAGCTCCCTGCGGGGAACAGATACGCAGTATTTT
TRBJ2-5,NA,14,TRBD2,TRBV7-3,CASSLLAGGETQYF,TGTGCCAGCAGCTTACTAGCGGGAGGGGAGACCCAGTACTTC
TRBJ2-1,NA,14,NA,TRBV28,CASTRTEPYNEQFF,TGTGCCAGCACCCGGACTGAACCGTACAATGAGCAGTTCTTC
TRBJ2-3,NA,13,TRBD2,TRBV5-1,CASSGLPTSGPNF,TGCGCCAGCAGCGGACTACCGACTAGCGGGCCAAACTTT
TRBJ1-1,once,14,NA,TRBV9,CASSIGNLNTEAFF,TGTGCCAGCAGCATAGGGAATTTGAACACTGAAGCTTTCTTT